This TCR beta chain appears in the sequencing data of a study of cytomegalovirus exposure and HLA in healthy donors. In the PCR, 60 Vbeta and 13 Jbeta primers were used. The method was immunoSEQ multiplex PCR; TCRdb's version includes in-frame clones alone and lacks a portion of them. There are some 130,000 clones in the sample; around four fifths occur only once, and about 8.1% lies in the top ten. The study sampled nominally healthy donors, though unrecorded immune exposures were likely. Notes on the study in general: There were a few CMV-associated chains whose specificity for CMV antigens was confirmed in vitro.

A remark on this clone: The antigen is undetermined.

The source material was PBMCs. This sequence was found in a woman between 45 and 65 years old in good health and CMV-seropositive.

For the CDR3, the DNA is TGTGCCAGCAGCTTAATAGGACAGGCCTCCTACGAGCAGTACTTC. It is translated as CASSLIGQASYEQYF. This chain links TRBV7-3 with TRBJ2-7; 7 bases are shared with TRBD1. Germline V gene data show CDR1 as SGHTA and CDR2 as FQGTGA. Losses at the gene ends were 1 base for V and 0 bases for J; bases not matched to a gene: 3. The CDR3 sequence is 15 residues long.